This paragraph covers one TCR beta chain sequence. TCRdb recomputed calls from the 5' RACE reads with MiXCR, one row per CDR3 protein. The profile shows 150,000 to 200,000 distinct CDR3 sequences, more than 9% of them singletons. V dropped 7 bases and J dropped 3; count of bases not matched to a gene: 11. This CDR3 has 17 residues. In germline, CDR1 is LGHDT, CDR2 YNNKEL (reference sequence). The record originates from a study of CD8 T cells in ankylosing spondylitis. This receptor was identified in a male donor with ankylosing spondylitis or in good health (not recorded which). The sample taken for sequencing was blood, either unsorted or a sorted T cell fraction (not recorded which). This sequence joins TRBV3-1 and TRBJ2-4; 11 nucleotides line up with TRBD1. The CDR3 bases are TGTGCCAGCACCCCGCGGACAGGGGGCTGGGGCAAAAACATTCAGTACTTC. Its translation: CASTPRTGGWGKNIQYF.